Listed here are 11 T cell receptor beta chains from one sample, sequenced in a study of metastatic and nonmetastatic thyroid tumors. Every patient was untreated before thyroid surgery. From the PCR reads, TCRdb re-called clones with MiXCR. The repertoire holds 37,000 or so clones, with about a sixth as singletons. Sequences were obtained from blood. These TCRs come from a female donor with papillary thyroid cancer or a benign thyroid nodule (not recorded which). Some clones in this sample may be carry-over from other donors' samples.

In its sample, this clone was seen many times. The V and J genes are TRBV5-1 and TRBJ1-2; 11 positions agree with TRBD1. With 4 bases clipped from V and 4 bases from J, the junction kept 9 bases outside the gene matches. CDR1 is SGHRS and CDR2 is YFSETQ in the germline V gene. The CDR3 loop spans 16 amino acids. The CDR3, as DNA: TGCGCCAGCAGCCCGACCGGACAGGGGGCAAGCTATGGCTACACCTTC. Amino acids: CASSPTGQGASYGYTF.

This clone was counted at least ten times. The rearrangement uses TRBV5-6 and TRBJ2-1, with D possibly TRBD2 on 7 matching bases. The germline CDR1 and CDR2 sequences are SGHDT and YYEEEE. V was cut by 0 bases and J by 7 bases, with 14 bases left in between. CDR3 length: 15 residues. The CDR3 loop is CASSLGAGALNEQFF. In nucleotides, the CDR3 is TGTGCCAGCAGCTTGGGCGCGGGGGCCTTAAATGAGCAGTTCTTC.

This clone appeared many times. The J gene is TRBJ2-3, the V gene TRBV20-1; D is unresolved. V shed 3 bases and J shed 2 bases, with 9 bases lying between them. CDR3 length: 13 amino acids. Germline V gene lookup returns CDR1 DFQATT and CDR2 SNEGSKA (reference sequence). The CDR3 region has the DNA TGCAGTGCTAGTGGGTCCTTCACAGATACGCAGTATTTT. Its translation: CSASGSFTDTQYF.

The sample holds many counts of this clone. The chain has TRBV20-1 and TRBJ2-4; D is uncertain. The CDR3 has 13 residues. Germline V gives CDR1 DFQATT, CDR2 SNEGSKA (reference sequence). Trimming cost V 6 bases and J 0 bases, with 9 bases left between them. CDR3: CSAVLLAKNIQYF. The DNA for the CDR3 is TGCAGTGCCGTTCTTCTAGCCAAAAACATTCAGTACTTC.

This clone was seen ten or more times. This sequence joins TRBV20-1 and TRBJ2-3; no firm D call. V was trimmed by 5 bases and J by 2 bases, leaving 8 bases between them. The CDR3 has 12 amino acids. Germline V lookup: CDR1 DFQATT, CDR2 SNEGSKA (reference sequence). Here the CDR3 DNA reads TGCAGTGCTCGTCTCGCCACAGATACGCAGTATTTT. Encoded protein: CSARLATDTQYF.

In its sample, this clone was seen many times. The chain recombines TRBV10-3 with TRBJ1-5; tentatively, D is TRBD1 (6 bases). The CDR3 runs to 12 residues. From germline, CDR1 is ENHRY and CDR2 SYGVKD. With 11 bases removed from V and 4 bases from J, the gap between germline ends came to 12 bases. The CDR3 DNA is TGTGCCGCCTCGGACAGAAATCAGCCCCAGCATTTT. Translation gives CAASDRNQPQHF.

Ten or more counts support this clone. This chain links TRBV6-5 with TRBJ2-2; 7 positions match TRBD2. The CDR3 is 15 residues long. The V and J ends lost 2 bases and 7 bases, in that order; junction bases with no gene match: 7. CDR1 is MNHEY and CDR2 is SVGAGI in the germline V gene. The CDR3 nucleotides are TGTGCCAGCAGTTACGATGGGGGGGTAGGCGGGGAGCTGTTTTTT. Protein sequence: CASSYDGGVGGELFF.

The genes are TRBV11-2 and TRBJ1-1, with TRBD1 matching over 7 bases. Germline V gene sequence: CDR1 SGHAT, CDR2 FQNNGV. The CDR3 consists of 15 residues. The ends lost 5 bases at V and 7 bases at J; junction bases unmatched: 13. The chain's CDR3 is CASSLWTGGVNEAFF. CDR3 DNA: TGTGCCAGCAGCCTCTGGACAGGCGGAGTAAATGAAGCTTTCTTT.

This clone showed up many times. The chain links TRBV2 to TRBJ2-1; D is undetermined. Germline V lookup: CDR1 SNHLY, CDR2 FYNNEI. CDR3 size: 15 residues. V was shortened by 7 bases and J by 7 bases, with 20 bases between the two germline ends. The CDR3, as DNA: TGTGCCAGCATCCCGGAAAAGTCCCTTACAAATGAGCAGTTCTTC. Amino acid sequence: CASIPEKSLTNEQFF. Based on the CDR3 plus reference TRBV2 and TRBJ2-1, the full variable domain is EPEVTQTPSHQVTQMGQEVILRCVPISNHLYFYWYRQILGQKVEFLVSFYNNEISEKSEIFDDQFSVERPDGSNFTLKIRSTKLEDSAMYFCASIPEKSLTNEQFFGPGTRLTVL.

This clone was counted many times. V gene TRBV18 combines with J gene TRBJ1-2, with 12 bases that match TRBD1. The germline V gene has CDR1 KGHSH and CDR2 LQKENI. The V gene end was trimmed by 5 bases and the J gene end by 7 bases; junction bases not matched to a gene: 17. This CDR3 is built from 18 residues. The CDR3 region has the DNA TGTGCCAGCTCAGCAGAGTCCGGGACAGGGGGCCCTCGGGGTGGCTACACCTTC. Its translation: CASSAESGTGGPRGGYTF.

Many counts were recorded for this clone. This rearrangement joins TRBV11-1 to TRBJ1-2; D ambiguous. The CDR3 length is 16 residues. The germline gives CDR1 SGHAT, CDR2 FQDESV (reference sequence). Trimming shortened V by 1 base and J by 4 bases, and 16 bases separated the two germline ends. The DNA of the CDR3 is TGTGCCAGCAGCTTAGGACCCACGGGAGCCATCTATGGCTACACCTTC. This encodes CASSLGPTGAIYGYTF.